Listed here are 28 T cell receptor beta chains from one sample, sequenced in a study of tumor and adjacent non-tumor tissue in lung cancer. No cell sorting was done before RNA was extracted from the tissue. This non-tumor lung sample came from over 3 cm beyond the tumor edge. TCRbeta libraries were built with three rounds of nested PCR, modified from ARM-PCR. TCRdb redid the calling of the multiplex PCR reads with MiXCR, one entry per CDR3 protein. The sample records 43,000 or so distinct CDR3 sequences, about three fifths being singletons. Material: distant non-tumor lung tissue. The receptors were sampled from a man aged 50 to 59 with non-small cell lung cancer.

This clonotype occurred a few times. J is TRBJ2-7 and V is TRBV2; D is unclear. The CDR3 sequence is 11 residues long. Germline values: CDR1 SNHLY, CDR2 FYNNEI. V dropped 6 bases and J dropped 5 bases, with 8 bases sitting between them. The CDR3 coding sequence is TGTGCCAGCAGGGGCGGAGACGAGCAGTACTTC. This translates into CASRGGDEQYF.

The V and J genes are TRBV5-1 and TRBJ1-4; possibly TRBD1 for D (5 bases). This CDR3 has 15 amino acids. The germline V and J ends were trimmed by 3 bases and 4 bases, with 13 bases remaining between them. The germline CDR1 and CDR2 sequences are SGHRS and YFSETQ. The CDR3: CASSWMTVLNEKLFF. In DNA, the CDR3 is TGCGCCAGCAGCTGGATGACAGTGCTTAATGAAAAACTGTTTTTT.

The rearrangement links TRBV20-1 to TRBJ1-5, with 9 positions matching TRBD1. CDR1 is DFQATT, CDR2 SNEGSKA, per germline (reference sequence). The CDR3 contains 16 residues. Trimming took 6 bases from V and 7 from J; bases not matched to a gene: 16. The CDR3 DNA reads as TGCAGTGCGCAAAACTTCGGACAGGGGTGGGAGCAGCCCCAGCATTTT. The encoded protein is CSAQNFGQGWEQPQHF.

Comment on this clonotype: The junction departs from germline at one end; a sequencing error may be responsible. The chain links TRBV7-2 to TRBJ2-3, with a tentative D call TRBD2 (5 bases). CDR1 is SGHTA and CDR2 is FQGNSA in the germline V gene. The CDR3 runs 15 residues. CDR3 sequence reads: CASRSWPSSTDTHYF. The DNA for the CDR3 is TGTGCCAGCAGGTCGTGGCCTAGCAGCACAGATACGCATTATTTT.

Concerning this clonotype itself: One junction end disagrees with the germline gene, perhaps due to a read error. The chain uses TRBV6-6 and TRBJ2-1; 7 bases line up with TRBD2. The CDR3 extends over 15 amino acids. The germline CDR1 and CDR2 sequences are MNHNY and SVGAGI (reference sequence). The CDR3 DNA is TGCGCCAGCAGCACGAGGTATGGGGGGGGTAACGAGCAGATCTTC. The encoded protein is CASSTRYGGGNEQIF.

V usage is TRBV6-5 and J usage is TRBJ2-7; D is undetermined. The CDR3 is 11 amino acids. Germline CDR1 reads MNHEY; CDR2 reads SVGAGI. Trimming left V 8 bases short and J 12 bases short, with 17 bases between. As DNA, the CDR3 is TGTGCCAGCGAACGTAATTACGGGCGGTACTTC. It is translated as CASERNYGRYF.

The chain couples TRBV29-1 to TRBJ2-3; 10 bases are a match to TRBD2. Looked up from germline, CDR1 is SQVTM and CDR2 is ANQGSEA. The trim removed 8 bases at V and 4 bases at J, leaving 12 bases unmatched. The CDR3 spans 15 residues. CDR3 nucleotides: TGCAGCATTTGGGGAAGCGGGGGGGCCGCAGATACGCAGTATTTT. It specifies CSIWGSGGAADTQYF.

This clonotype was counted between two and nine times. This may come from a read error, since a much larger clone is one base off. The DNA of the CDR3 is TGTGCCAGCAGCCCGCCTGATGAGACCCAGTACTTC. It yields the protein CASSPPDETQYF. This chain joins TRBV5-4 and TRBJ2-5, with D uncertain. Germline lookup yields CDR1 SGHNT and CDR2 YYREEE (reference sequence). The CDR3 has 12 amino acids. Trimming pared 4 bases from V and 5 bases from J, leaving 9 bases between.

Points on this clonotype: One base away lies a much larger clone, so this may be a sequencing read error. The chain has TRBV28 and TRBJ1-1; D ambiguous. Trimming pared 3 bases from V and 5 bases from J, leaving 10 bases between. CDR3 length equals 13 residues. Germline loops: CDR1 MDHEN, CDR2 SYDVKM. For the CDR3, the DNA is TGTGCCAGCAGTTTCTCAATGAGAACTGAAGCTTTCTTT. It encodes CASSFSMRTEAFF.

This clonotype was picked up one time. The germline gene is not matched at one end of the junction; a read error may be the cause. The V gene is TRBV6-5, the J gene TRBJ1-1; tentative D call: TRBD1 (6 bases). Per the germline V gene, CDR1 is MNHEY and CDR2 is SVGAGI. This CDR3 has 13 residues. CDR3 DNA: TGTGCCAGCAGGATACAGGGAGACACTGAAGTTTCCTTT. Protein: CASRIQGDTEVSF.

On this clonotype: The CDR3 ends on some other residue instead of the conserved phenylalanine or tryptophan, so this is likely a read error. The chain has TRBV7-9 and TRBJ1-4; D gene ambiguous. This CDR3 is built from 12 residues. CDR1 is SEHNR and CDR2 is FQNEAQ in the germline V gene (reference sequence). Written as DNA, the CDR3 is TGTGCTAGTAGCTTGAGCACGGAAAAACTGTTTTAT. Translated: CASSLSTEKLFY.

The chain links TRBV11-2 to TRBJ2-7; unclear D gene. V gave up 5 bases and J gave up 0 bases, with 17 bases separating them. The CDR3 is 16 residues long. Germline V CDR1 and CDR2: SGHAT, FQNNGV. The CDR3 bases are TGTGCCAGCAGCACAGACTCCGGGTCCTTCTCCTACGAGCAGTACTTC. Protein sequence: CASSTDSGSFSYEQYF.

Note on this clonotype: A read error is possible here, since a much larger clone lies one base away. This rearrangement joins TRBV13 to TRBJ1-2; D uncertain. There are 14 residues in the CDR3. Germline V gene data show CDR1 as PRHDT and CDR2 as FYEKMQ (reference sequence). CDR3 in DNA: TGTGCCAGCACCCGGGAGCGCGTTAGGGATGGCTACATCTTC. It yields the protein CASTRERVRDGYIF.

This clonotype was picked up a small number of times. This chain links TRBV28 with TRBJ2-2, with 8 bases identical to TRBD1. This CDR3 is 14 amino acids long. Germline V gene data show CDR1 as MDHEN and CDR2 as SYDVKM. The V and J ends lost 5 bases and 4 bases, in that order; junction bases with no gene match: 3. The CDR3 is CASSTGTGTGELFF. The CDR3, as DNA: TGTGCCAGCAGTACCGGGACAGGCACCGGGGAGCTGTTTTTT.

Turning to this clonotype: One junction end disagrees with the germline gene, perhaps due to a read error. DNA for the CDR3: TGCGCCAGCAGGCCGACTAGCGGGATTTACTACAGTGAGCAGTTCTTC. This sequence encodes CASRPTSGIYYSEQFF. The rearrangement links TRBV28 to TRBJ2-1; TRBD2 matches at 11 bases. In germline, CDR1 is MDHEN, CDR2 SYDVKM. The CDR3 consists of 16 residues.

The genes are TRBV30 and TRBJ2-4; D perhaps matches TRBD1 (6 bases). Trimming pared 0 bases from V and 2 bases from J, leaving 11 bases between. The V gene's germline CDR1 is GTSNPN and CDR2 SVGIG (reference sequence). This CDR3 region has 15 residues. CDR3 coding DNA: TGTGCCTGGAGTGTACTTAGGGGGACCAAAAACATTCAGTACTTC. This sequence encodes CAWSVLRGTKNIQYF.

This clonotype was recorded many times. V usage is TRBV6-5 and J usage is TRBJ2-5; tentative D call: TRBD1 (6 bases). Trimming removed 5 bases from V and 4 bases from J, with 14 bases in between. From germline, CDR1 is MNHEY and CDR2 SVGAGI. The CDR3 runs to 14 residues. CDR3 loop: CASSQQGFGETQYF. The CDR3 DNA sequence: TGTGCCAGCAGTCAACAGGGTTTTGGAGAGACCCAGTACTTC.

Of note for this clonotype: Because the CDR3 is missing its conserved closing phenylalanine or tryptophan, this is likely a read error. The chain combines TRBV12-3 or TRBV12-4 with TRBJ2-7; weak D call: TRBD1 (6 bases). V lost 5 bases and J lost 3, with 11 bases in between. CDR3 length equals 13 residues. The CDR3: CASSLQGGYEQYL. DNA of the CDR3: TGTGCCAGCAGTCTACAGGGTGGCTACGAGCAGTACCTC.

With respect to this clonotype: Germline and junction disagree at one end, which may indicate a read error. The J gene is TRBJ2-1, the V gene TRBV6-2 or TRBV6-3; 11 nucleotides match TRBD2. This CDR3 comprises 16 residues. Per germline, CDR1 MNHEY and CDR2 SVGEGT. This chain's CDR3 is CASSHRLAGSGNERFF. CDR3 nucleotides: TGTGCCAGCAGTCACCGACTAGCGGGATCTGGGAATGAGCGGTTCTTC.

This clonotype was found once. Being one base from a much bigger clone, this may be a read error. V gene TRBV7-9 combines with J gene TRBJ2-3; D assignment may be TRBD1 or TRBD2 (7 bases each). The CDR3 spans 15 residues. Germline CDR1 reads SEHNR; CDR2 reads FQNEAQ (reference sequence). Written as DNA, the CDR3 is TGTGTCAGCAGGCCCCGGGGAGGGGGCGGAGATACGCAGTATTTT. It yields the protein CVSRPRGGGGDTQYF.

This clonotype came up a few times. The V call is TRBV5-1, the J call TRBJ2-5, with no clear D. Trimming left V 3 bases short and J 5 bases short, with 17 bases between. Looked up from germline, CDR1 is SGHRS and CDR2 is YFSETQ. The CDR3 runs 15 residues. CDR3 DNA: TGCGCCAGCAGCTCCGGACGAGTGTTAGGCGAGACCCAGTACTTC. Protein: CASSSGRVLGETQYF.

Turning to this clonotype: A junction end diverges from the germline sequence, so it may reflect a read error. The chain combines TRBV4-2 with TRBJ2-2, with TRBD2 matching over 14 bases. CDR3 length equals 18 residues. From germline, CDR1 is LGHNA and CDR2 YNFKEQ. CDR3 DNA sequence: TGTGCCAGCAGCCGAGGGGGACTAGCGGGGGCTAACACCAGGGAGCTGTTTTTT. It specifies CASSRGGLAGANTRELFF.

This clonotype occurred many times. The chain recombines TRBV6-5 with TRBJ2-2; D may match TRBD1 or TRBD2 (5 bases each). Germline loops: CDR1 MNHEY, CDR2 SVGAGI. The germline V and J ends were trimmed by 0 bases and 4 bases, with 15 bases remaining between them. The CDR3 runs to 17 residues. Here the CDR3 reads CASSYSPSLGGTGELFF. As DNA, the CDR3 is TGTGCCAGCAGTTACTCCCCATCCCTTGGGGGCACCGGGGAGCTGTTTTTT.

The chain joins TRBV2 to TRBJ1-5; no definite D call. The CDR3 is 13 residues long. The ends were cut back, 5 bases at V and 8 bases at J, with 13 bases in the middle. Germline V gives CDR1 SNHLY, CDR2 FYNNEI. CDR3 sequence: CASSRNGLEPQHF. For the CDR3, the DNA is TGTGCCAGCAGTAGGAACGGACTTGAGCCCCAGCATTTT.

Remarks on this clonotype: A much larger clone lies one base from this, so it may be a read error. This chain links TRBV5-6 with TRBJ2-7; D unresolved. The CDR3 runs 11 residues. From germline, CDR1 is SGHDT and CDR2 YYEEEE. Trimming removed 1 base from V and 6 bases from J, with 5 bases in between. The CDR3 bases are TGTGCCAGCAGCTTGTCTTTCGAGCAGTACTTC. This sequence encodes CASSLSFEQYF.

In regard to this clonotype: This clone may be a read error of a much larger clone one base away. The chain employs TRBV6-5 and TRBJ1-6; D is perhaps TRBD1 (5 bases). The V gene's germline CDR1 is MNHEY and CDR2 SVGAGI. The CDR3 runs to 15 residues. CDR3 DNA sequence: TGTGCCAGCAATTACACTACCGGGGGGGATTCACCCCTCCACTTT. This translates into CASNYTTGGDSPLHF.

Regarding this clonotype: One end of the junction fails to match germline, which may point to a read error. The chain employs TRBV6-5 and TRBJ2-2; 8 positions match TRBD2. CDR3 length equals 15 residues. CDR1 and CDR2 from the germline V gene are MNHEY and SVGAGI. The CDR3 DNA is TGTGCCAGCAGCAGAGCGGGAGTAGACACCAGGGAGCTATTTTTT. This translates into CASSRAGVDTRELFF.

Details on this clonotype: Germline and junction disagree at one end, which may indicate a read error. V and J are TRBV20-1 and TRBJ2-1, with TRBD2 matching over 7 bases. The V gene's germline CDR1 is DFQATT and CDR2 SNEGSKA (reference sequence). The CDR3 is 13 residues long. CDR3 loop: CCAYPSGHNGQFF. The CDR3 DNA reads TGCTGTGCTTATCCTAGCGGACACAATGGGCAGTTCTTC.